This T cell receptor (beta chain) was sequenced during a study of blood T cells in healthy people across ages. Overall study results and limits: Among T cells, TCR beta diversity per million cells dropped roughly linearly as age rose.

Primers used in a second PCR of about 7 to 12 cycles were a sample-barcoded 5' primer and a J-beta primer mix. One entry per CDR3 protein results from TCRdb running MiXCR on the 5' RACE reads. The table lists approximately 940,000 distinct CDR3 sequences, approximately 49% of them singletons. The CDR3 consists of 14 residues. V lost 4 bases and J lost 11; bases outside the gene matches: 10. CDR1 and CDR2 from the germline V gene are MDHEN and SYDVKM. With regard to this clonotype: Its target is not known.

The sequence came from a man younger than 45 in good health. Sequenced input: blood. This chain uses TRBV28 with TRBJ2-5, with 10 nucleotides matching TRBD2. CDR3 bases: TGTGCCAGCAGTTCTAGCGGGAGATCGTACGGGCAGTACTTC. It specifies CASSSSGRSYGQYF.